What follows is one TCR beta chain and its context. Its antigen remains unidentified. Viral peptide pool expansion of antigen-specific CD4+ T cells preceded sequencing in the ViraFEST assay. A roughly ten-day culture period preceded the isolation of CD4+ T cells. The vaccine recipients had no prior SARS-CoV-2 infection, with negative nucleocapsid antibodies. Cultures got half-medium changes with IL-2 on days 3 and 7. This sample is drawn from a study of vaccination effects on CD4 cells after COVID-19. In the study overall: As their vaccination, participants received two doses of either BNT162b2 or mRNA-1273. Findings of the study overall: No early post-infection timepoints were available in the study, which also included few convalescent patients.

Method: immunoSEQ multiplex PCR; TCRdb's copy keeps in-frame clones and lacks some. This table holds under 85,000 clones, about 74% found once. The CDR3 loop spans 12 amino acids. Germline V gene data show CDR1 as SGHRS and CDR2 as YFSETQ. The germline V and J ends were trimmed by 2 bases and 7 bases, with 9 bases remaining between them. V gene TRBV5-1 combines with J gene TRBJ2-5; D is ambiguous. This specimen consisted of CD4+ T cells from PBMCs cultured with HCoV-229E spike peptides, obtained before COVID-19 vaccination. The sequence came from a human donor who received a COVID-19 vaccine. The CDR3 is CASSFTDGTQYF. CDR3 DNA: TGCGCCAGCAGCTTCACGGATGGGACCCAGTACTTC.